The 28 T cell receptor beta chains below all came from one sample that was sequenced in a study of T cells in Graves' hyperthyroidism and ophthalmopathy. Regions amplified from RNA transcripts were the TCR beta CDR3 regions. The primer set for the first-round RT-PCR of the TCR CDR3 was HTBI. TCRdb ran MiXCR on the multiplex PCR reads and lists one entry per CDR3 protein. The sample includes 550,000 to 700,000 distinct CDR3 sequences, 40% to 55% of them seen just once. The sequencing sample was made of peripheral blood or thyroid tissue (not recorded which). The receptor source for this set is an adult woman with Graves' disease, either hyperthyroidism or ophthalmopathy (not recorded which).

This clonotype was seen a single time. This chain uses TRBV10-3 with TRBJ2-1, with D tentatively TRBD1 or TRBD2 (7 bases each). V was shortened by 0 bases and J by 8 bases, with 11 bases between the two germline ends. The CDR3 sequence is 14 residues long. CDR1 and CDR2 from the germline V gene are ENHRY and SYGVKD. In nucleotides, the CDR3 is TGTGCCATCAGTGAGTCGACAGGGAGGGATGAGCAGTTCTTC. This codes for CAISESTGRDEQFF.

CDR3 DNA sequence: TGTGCTAGAGAAGACCCGGCGCGCGATTCACCCCTCCACTTT. Translation gives CAREDPARDSPLHF. The gene calls are TRBV14 and TRBJ1-6; D is unresolved. CDR1 and CDR2 from the germline V gene are SGHDN and FVKESK. The CDR3 is 14 amino acids. Together with reference TRBV14 and TRBJ1-6, the CDR3 gives the full variable domain: EAGVTQFPSHSVIEKGQTVTLRCDPISGHDNLYWYRRVMGKEIKFLLHFVKESKQDESGMPNNRFLAERTGGTYSTLKVQPAELEDSGVYFCAREDPARDSPLHFGNGTRLTVT.

The rearrangement uses TRBV12-3 or TRBV12-4 and TRBJ1-5; D gene ambiguous. The ends were cut back, 7 bases at V and 5 bases at J, with 12 bases in the middle. This CDR3 spans 13 amino acids. The chain's CDR3 is CASTQERYQPQHF. In DNA form, the CDR3 reads TGTGCCAGCACCCAAGAACGCTATCAGCCCCAGCATTTT.

This clonotype was picked up many times. V usage is TRBV20-1 and J usage is TRBJ1-1, with no clear D. V was shortened by 6 bases and J by 4 bases, with 15 bases between the two germline ends. The germline gives CDR1 DFQATT, CDR2 SNEGSKA (reference sequence). The CDR3 covers 13 residues. The CDR3 sequence: CSAPLEGRTEAFF. In DNA form, the CDR3 reads TGCAGTGCCCCGTTGGAGGGCCGCACTGAAGCTTTCTTT.

This clonotype has a count of ten or more. CDR3 protein: CASSQEEGTEAFF. Written as DNA, the CDR3 is TGCGCCAGCAGCCAAGAAGAGGGCACTGAAGCTTTCTTT. This chain connects TRBV4-1 to TRBJ1-1; no reliable D call. Germline lookup yields CDR1 MGHRA and CDR2 YSYEKL. The length of the CDR3 is 13 residues. V lost 0 bases to trimming and J lost 4 bases, with 6 bases between them.

This clonotype was counted at least ten times. This chain connects TRBV19 to TRBJ2-7; D remains ambiguous. V gave up 5 bases and J gave up 0 bases, with 17 bases separating them. The CDR3 is made up of 16 amino acids. Germline V gene data show CDR1 as LNHDA and CDR2 as SQIVND (reference sequence). CDR3 in DNA: TGTGCCAGTAGTGTCAGACCGGACCACGGCTCCTACGAGCAGTACTTC. Encoded protein: CASSVRPDHGSYEQYF.

The chain has TRBV2 and TRBJ1-5; a possible D gene is TRBD1 (5 bases). The CDR3 is made up of 14 amino acids. Per the germline V gene, CDR1 is SNHLY and CDR2 is FYNNEI. Trimming removed 7 bases from V and 2 bases from J, with 12 bases in between. CDR3 residues: CASTGGGRNQPQHF. CDR3 in DNA: TGTGCCAGCACGGGGGGAGGTCGCAATCAGCCCCAGCATTTT. Complete variable domain (other parts from reference TRBV2 and TRBJ1-5): EPEVTQTPSHQVTQMGQEVILRCVPISNHLYFYWYRQILGQKVEFLVSFYNNEISEKSEIFDDQFSVERPDGSNFTLKIRSTKLEDSAMYFCASTGGGRNQPQHFGDGTRLSIL.

This clonotype has at least ten counts. This chain uses TRBV2 with TRBJ1-3; D uncertain. Germline CDR1 is SNHLY and CDR2 is FYNNEI. The CDR3 is 18 amino acids. The V end was cut by 6 bases, the J end by 0 bases, with 21 bases between. Here the CDR3 reads CASRILSLRRDSGNTIYF. CDR3 bases: TGTGCCAGCAGGATCCTGAGCCTGCGGAGAGACTCTGGAAACACCATATATTTT.

This clonotype came up a few times. The J gene is TRBJ1-6, the V gene TRBV14; 7 positions agree with TRBD1. The CDR3 spans 14 residues. The V gene's germline CDR1 is SGHDN and CDR2 FVKESK. V shed 3 bases and J 8 bases; nucleotides not matched to a gene: 4. CDR3 protein: CASSQLTGDSPLHF. The CDR3 DNA is TGTGCCAGCAGCCAGCTTACAGGGGATTCACCCCTCCACTTT.

Only one count was recorded for this clonotype. The V call is TRBV5-1, the J call TRBJ2-3, with TRBD2 identical over 7 bases. The CDR3 sequence is 16 residues long. CDR1 is SGHRS and CDR2 is YFSETQ in the germline V gene. The V segment lost 0 bases and the J segment 5 bases; nucleotides outside the gene matches: 9. DNA for the CDR3: TGCGCCAGCAGCTTGGTGCCTAGCGGTTCGGGAGATACGCAGTATTTT. This codes for CASSLVPSGSGDTQYF.

In this sample, this clonotype turned up many times. The CDR3 loop is CASSGTSHEQYF. The CDR3, as DNA: TGCGCCAGCAGCGGGACATCCCACGAGCAGTACTTC. This rearrangement joins TRBV5-1 to TRBJ2-7; tentatively, D is TRBD1 (6 bases). Germline V gene sequence: CDR1 SGHRS, CDR2 YFSETQ. The CDR3 runs 12 residues. Trimming pared 4 bases from V and 5 bases from J, leaving 10 bases between.

This clonotype was detected a few times. A much more abundant neighbour one base away suggests this may be a read error. The chain couples TRBV7-9 to TRBJ1-1; D might be TRBD1 (6 bases). Trimming removed 7 bases from V and 1 base from J, with 7 bases in between. The CDR3 has 12 residues. In germline, CDR1 is SEHNR, CDR2 FQNEAQ (reference sequence). CDR3 residues: CASNRANTEAFF. The CDR3 DNA sequence: TGTGCCAGCAACAGGGCGAACACTGAAGCTTTCTTT.

The chain recombines TRBV3-1 with TRBJ1-3; unclear D gene. CDR3 size: 15 residues. Germline CDR1 and CDR2: LGHDT and YNNKEL (reference sequence). The V end was cut by 4 bases, the J end by 0 bases, with 10 bases between. DNA for the CDR3: TGTGCCAGCAGCCCCCTAGTCAGCTCTGGAAACACCATATATTTT. This encodes CASSPLVSSGNTIYF.

The chain employs TRBV20-1 and TRBJ1-1; D not certain. Trimming left V 6 bases short and J 1 base short, with 9 bases between. The length of the CDR3 is 12 residues. Germline V gene data show CDR1 as DFQATT and CDR2 as SNEGSKA (reference sequence). CDR3 region: CSANERNTEAFF. In DNA, the CDR3 is TGCAGTGCCAACGAGAGGAACACTGAAGCTTTCTTT.

This clonotype was observed once. The conserved closing phenylalanine or tryptophan is absent in this CDR3, likely reflecting a read error. This rearrangement joins TRBV7-4 to TRBJ1-2; the match to TRBD1 covers 8 bases. Germline V CDR1 and CDR2: SGHVT, SQSDAQ. This CDR3 is 15 amino acids long. DNA for the CDR3: TGCGCCAACAGCAGGGACGGGACAGGACTATATGGCTACACCTCC. Its protein is CANSRDGTGLYGYTS.

This clonotype was counted at least ten times. The chain is built from TRBV18 and TRBJ1-5, with 7 positions matching TRBD1. CDR1 KGHSH and CDR2 LQKENI come from the germline V gene. V shed 8 bases, J shed 4 bases, and the junction held 8 bases outside the gene matches. CDR3 length equals 14 residues. CDR3 sequence reads: CASSPGQPNQPQHF. The CDR3 DNA reads TGTGCCAGCAGCCCGGGACAGCCTAATCAGCCCCAGCATTTT.

Concerning this clonotype: Relative to the germline gene, one junction end is altered; a read error may explain this. V gene TRBV20-1 combines with J gene TRBJ1-2; maybe TRBD1 (6 bases). The CDR3 runs 14 residues. Germline CDR1 DFQATT, CDR2 SNEGSKA (reference sequence). The CDR3 sequence: CSARGQDEFYDYTF. The CDR3 coding sequence is TGCAGTGCTAGAGGACAGGATGAATTCTATGACTACACCTTC.

This clonotype was counted many times. The chain has TRBV20-1 and TRBJ1-1; D ambiguous. Germline lookup yields CDR1 DFQATT and CDR2 SNEGSKA (reference sequence). This CDR3 region has 14 residues. The ends were cut back, 4 bases at V and 1 base at J, with 13 bases in the middle. CDR3: CSATHPWGNTEAFF. CDR3 nucleotides: TGCAGTGCTACCCACCCGTGGGGGAACACTGAAGCTTTCTTT.

This chain connects TRBV10-3 to TRBJ2-2; 9 nucleotides line up with TRBD2. Germline trimming cut 6 bases from V and 4 bases from J; bases unmatched to any gene: 9. Germline V gene sequence: CDR1 ENHRY, CDR2 SYGVKD. The CDR3 extends over 16 amino acids. The CDR3, as DNA: TGTGCCATCAGGAGAGTAGCGGGAGTTATCACCGGGGAGCTGTTTTTT. It translates to CAIRRVAGVITGELFF.

The sample holds many counts of this clonotype. This chain links TRBV5-6 with TRBJ2-7; D might be TRBD1 (6 bases). Trimming pared 4 bases from V and 3 bases from J, leaving 8 bases between. The CDR3 runs to 12 residues. Germline CDR1 is SGHDT and CDR2 is YYEEEE. CDR3 residues: CASSQGFYEQYF. DNA of the CDR3: TGTGCCAGCAGCCAGGGGTTCTACGAGCAGTACTTC.

This chain uses TRBV5-5 with TRBJ1-5; 8 bases match TRBD1. Germline lookup yields CDR1 SGHKS and CDR2 YYEKEE (reference sequence). Trimming cost V 5 bases and J 8 bases; bases outside gene matches: 12. The CDR3 contains 15 residues. This chain's CDR3 is CASSSGTGGLKPQHF. CDR3 in DNA: TGTGCCAGCAGTTCCGGGACAGGAGGTTTAAAGCCCCAGCATTTT.

This sequence joins TRBV30 and TRBJ1-1; a weak D match, TRBD1 (6 bases). This CDR3 has 12 residues. The germline V gene has CDR1 GTSNPN and CDR2 SVGIG (reference sequence). V lost 5 bases, J lost 5 bases, and 12 bases lay in between. CDR3 residues: CAWDGGGTEAFF. The CDR3 coding sequence is TGTGCCTGGGATGGAGGGGGGACTGAAGCTTTCTTT.

This clonotype was recorded many times. A read error may be the cause here, since a much bigger clone is one base away. This chain links TRBV10-3 with TRBJ1-5; the D is unclear. Trimming stripped 0 bases from V and 2 bases from J, with 11 bases between. The germline V gene has CDR1 ENHRY and CDR2 SYGVKD. The CDR3 covers 16 residues. The CDR3 protein is CAISESWVSGNQPQHF. CDR3 DNA: TGTGCCATCAGTGAGTCTTGGGTCAGCGGCAATCAGCCCCAGCATTTT.

CDR3 region: CASSHFRHTQYF. In nucleotides, the CDR3 is TGCGCCAGCAGCCACTTTCGCCATACGCAGTATTTT. V gene TRBV4-3 combines with J gene TRBJ2-3, with D unresolved. V lost 3 bases to trimming and J lost 7 bases, with 8 bases between them. CDR1 and CDR2 from the germline V gene are LGHNA and YSLEER. The CDR3 has 12 amino acids.

This clonotype was picked up many times. The CDR3 reads CSALKGGGELFF. In nucleotides, the CDR3 is TGCAGTGCTCTTAAGGGGGGCGGGGAGCTGTTTTTT. The V gene is TRBV20-1, the J gene TRBJ2-2, with D tentatively TRBD1 or TRBD2 (6 bases each). Trimming pared 5 bases from V and 7 bases from J, leaving 11 bases between. Germline CDR1 is DFQATT and CDR2 is SNEGSKA (reference sequence). CDR3 length: 12 amino acids.

This chain uses TRBV5-1 with TRBJ2-7, with D perhaps TRBD1 (5 bases). Germline-derived CDR1 and CDR2 are SGHRS and YFSETQ. Trimming shortened V by 2 bases and J by 2 bases, and 11 bases separated the two germline ends. The CDR3 has 14 residues. In DNA, the CDR3 is TGCGCCAGCAGCTTCAATGGACAAACCTACGAGCAGTACTTC. Its translation is CASSFNGQTYEQYF.

This clonotype was counted at least ten times. The J gene is TRBJ1-6, the V gene TRBV5-1; 7 nucleotides line up with TRBD1. CDR1 and CDR2 (germline): SGHRS, YFSETQ. The CDR3 runs 14 residues. Trimming removed 1 base from V and 8 bases from J; junction bases left unmatched: 3. CDR3 loop: CASSLITGDSPLHF. The DNA for the CDR3 is TGCGCCAGCAGCTTGATAACAGGGGATTCACCCCTCCACTTT.

This clonotype was found a few times. The genes are TRBV6-5 and TRBJ1-1; no clear D gene. The length of the CDR3 is 16 residues. Trimming cost V 6 bases and J 8 bases, with 25 bases left between them. Germline-derived CDR1 and CDR2 are MNHEY and SVGAGI. The CDR3 coding sequence is TGTGCCAGCAGCCCGTTAACTCAAACCTCGTCTCGGGAAGCTTTCTTT. The encoded protein is CASSPLTQTSSREAFF.